These T cell receptor beta chains were read from a single sample in a study of blood T cell repertoires in COVID-19. Here immunoSEQ multiplex PCR was the method, and the copy in TCRdb shows in-frame clones only, minus some. The table records under 200,000 clones, roughly 80% of them present only once. The sample was peripheral blood. The receptor set was obtained from a man between 18 and 35 years old with active or convalescent COVID-19. Each CDR3 is given with its conserved first and last residue. Each record gives: J gene, D gene, V gene, clone size, CDR3 DNA, CDR3 protein. D genes are given only for firm matches. Size is omitted from some rows. Given values are once, few, many or a class for expanded clones.

>TRBJ1-1|-|TRBV7-3|-
TGTGCCAGCAGCTTAACGAAGGCAGGGCAGACTGAAGCTTTCTTT
CASSLTKAGQTEAFF
>TRBJ1-3|-|TRBV7-6|-
TGTGCCAGCAGCTTAGCAACACCACAGGGTTTCTCTGGAAACACCATATATTTT
CASSLATPQGFSGNTIYF
>TRBJ1-1|-|TRBV2|-
TGTGCCAGCATTCGGGATAAGAACACTGAAGCTTTCTTT
CASIRDKNTEAFF
>TRBJ2-7|-|TRBV6-6|-
TGTGCCAGCAGCCGCGACAGATACTCCTACGAGCAGTACTTC
CASSRDRYSYEQYF
>TRBJ1-2|TRBD1|TRBV25-1|-
TGTGCCAGCAGTGAATACGGGACAGGAGACTATGGCTACACCTTC
CASSEYGTGDYGYTF
>TRBJ1-2|-|TRBV6-4|once
TGTGCCAGCAGTGAATGGGGGCGCGGTTATGGCTACACCTTC
CASSEWGRGYGYTF
>TRBJ1-1|-|TRBV9|-
TGTGCCAGCAGCTTAACTTTACAGGCTGAAGCTTTCTTT
CASSLTLQAEAFF
>TRBJ2-4|-|TRBV5-1|few
TGCGCCAGCAGCTTAGGAGTAGCCAAAAACATTCAGTACTTC
CASSLGVAKNIQYF
>TRBJ1-2|-|TRBV30|once
TGTGCCTGGAATACAGGGCATAGCTATGGCTACACCTTC
CAWNTGHSYGYTF
>TRBJ2-7|TRBD1|TRBV6-6|once
TGTGCCAGCAGTACAACGACCGGGACAGGAACCTACGAGCAGTACTTC
CASSTTTGTGTYEQYF
>TRBJ2-7|TRBD1|TRBV18|-
TGTGCCAGCTCACCAAGACAGGGGACCTACGAGCAGTACTTC
CASSPRQGTYEQYF
>TRBJ2-1|TRBD1|TRBV6-6|-
TGTGCCAGCAGTAAGGGACAGGGAAGCGATGAGCAGTTCTTC
CASSKGQGSDEQFF
>TRBJ2-2|-|TRBV12-3/TRBV12-4|-
TGTGCCAGCAGCACCAGGCCGGTCGGGGAGCTGTTTTTT
CASSTRPVGELFF
>TRBJ2-7|-|TRBV6-5|once
TGTGCCAGCAGTTACTCGCTAGGCCACTCCTACGAGCAGTACTTC
CASSYSLGHSYEQYF
>TRBJ1-2|-|TRBV19|-
TGTGCCAGTAGTATAGGAGCGGGGGAAGGCTACACCTTC
CASSIGAGEGYTF
>TRBJ2-3|TRBD2|TRBV6-5|-
TGTGCCAGCACGCGGGCTAGCGGATCCACAGATACGCAGTATTTT
CASTRASGSTDTQYF